The 16 T cell receptor beta chains reported below all come from one sample, sequenced in a study of blood T cell repertoires in COVID-19. Some clones are missing from TCRdb's copy, which holds only in-frame ones; the method was immunoSEQ multiplex PCR. Of 120,000 to 150,000 clones detected, 87% appear once; the ten largest clones hold 0.95%. Sequencing was done on a sample of peripheral blood. All receptors come from a woman aged 45-65 years with acute or convalescent COVID-19.

The DNA for the CDR3 is TGTGCCAGCAGCCCTACAGGATCCTACAATGAGCAGTTCTTC. It codes for CASSPTGSYNEQFF. The V call is TRBV7-3, the J call TRBJ2-1; TRBD1 might be the D (5 bases). V was shortened by 5 bases and J by 1 base, with 9 bases between the two germline ends. Germline loops: CDR1 SGHTA, CDR2 FQGTGA. The CDR3 covers 14 residues.

This sequence joins TRBV6-7 and TRBJ1-1, with D unresolved. TRBV6-7 is an ORF; its function is uncertain. The CDR3 has 14 amino acids. V shed 7 bases and J shed 1 base, with 13 bases lying between them. The CDR3: CASTFTWQNTEAFF. The CDR3 nucleotides are TGTGCCAGCACCTTCACATGGCAGAACACTGAAGCTTTCTTT.

Points on this clone: A junction boundary mismatches the germline segment, possibly from a read error. This sequence joins TRBV5-1 and TRBJ2-1, with 16 bases aligning to TRBD2. This CDR3 spans 19 amino acids. The germline V gene encodes CDR1 SGHRS and CDR2 YFSETQ. The CDR3 DNA reads TGCGCCAGCAGCCATACCGGGACTAGCGGGAGGGCCTCCAACAATGAGCAGTTCTTC. Protein: CASSHTGTSGRASNNEQFF.

The J gene is TRBJ2-3, the V gene TRBV15; D ambiguous. This CDR3 is 18 amino acids long. The germline V gene has CDR1 LNHNV and CDR2 YYDKDF (reference sequence). V lost 1 base to trimming and J lost 0 bases, with 17 bases between them. CDR3 loop: CATSRGPSSFTSTDTQYF. CDR3 in DNA: TGTGCCACCAGCAGAGGCCCGTCTAGTTTTACTAGCACAGATACGCAGTATTTT.

The chain employs TRBV7-9 and TRBJ1-5; tentative D call: TRBD1 (5 bases). The V end lost 3 bases, the J end lost 7 bases, and 16 bases lay between the germline ends. Per germline, CDR1 SEHNR and CDR2 FQNEAQ (reference sequence). The CDR3 loop spans 15 amino acids. CDR3 region: CASSFGGVSAQPQHF. DNA for the CDR3: TGTGCCAGCAGCTTCGGAGGGGTTAGCGCGCAGCCCCAGCATTTT.

The J gene is TRBJ2-7, the V gene TRBV7-3, with D possibly being TRBD2 (5 bases). CDR3 size: 14 residues. Trimming removed 8 bases from V and 2 bases from J, with 16 bases in between. Germline CDR1 SGHTA, CDR2 FQGTGA. CDR3 nucleotide sequence: TGTGCCAGCCAAGAGGGCGGCGGAACCTACGAGCAGTACTTC. It encodes CASQEGGGTYEQYF.

This clone appeared once. This rearrangement joins TRBV19 to TRBJ2-2; D might be TRBD2 (7 bases). This CDR3 comprises 18 residues. Trimming cost V 5 bases and J 5 bases, with 24 bases left between them. Germline CDR1 and CDR2: LNHDA and SQIVND (reference sequence). The DNA for the CDR3 is TGTGCCAGTAGTCCCGCGGGGGCGCGTGTTTTCTTGACCGGGGAGCTGTTTTTT. It is translated as CASSPAGARVFLTGELFF. The complete variable domain, with remaining parts taken from reference TRBV19 and TRBJ2-2, reads DGGITQSPKYLFRKEGQNVTLSCEQNLNHDAMYWYRQDPGQGLRLIYYSQIVNDFQKGDIAEGYSVSREKKESFPLTVTSAQKNPTAFYLCASSPAGARVFLTGELFFGEGSRLTVL.

V gene TRBV3-1 (or the pseudogene TRBV3-2) combines with J gene TRBJ2-3; 7 nucleotides align to TRBD2. The CDR3 is 16 residues long. V shed 5 bases and J 1 base; nucleotides not matched to a gene: 9. Germline CDR1 and CDR2: LGHDT and YNNKEL (reference sequence). CDR3 amino acids: CASSSLVSGGTDTQYF. Here the CDR3 DNA reads TGTGCCAGCAGCTCATTAGTGAGCGGGGGCACAGATACGCAGTATTTT.

The V gene is TRBV12-5, the J gene TRBJ2-7, with 8 bases fitting TRBD1. CDR3 size: 17 residues. From germline, CDR1 is LGHNT and CDR2 FRNRAP. Trimming at V came to 5 bases and at J to 0 bases, leaving 12 bases not matched to a gene. CDR3 bases: TGTGCTAGTGGTAGCGGACAGGGATATCCCTCCTCCTACGAGCAGTACTTC. Protein sequence: CASGSGQGYPSSYEQYF.

This sequence joins TRBV7-3 and TRBJ2-3; D might be TRBD1 (5 bases). Germline V gives CDR1 SGHTA, CDR2 FQGTGA. The CDR3 sequence is 12 residues long. V dropped 2 bases and J dropped 7 bases, with 7 bases sitting between them. The CDR3 reads CASSLWGNTQYF. CDR3 coding DNA: TGTGCCAGCAGCTTATGGGGCAATACGCAGTATTTT.

The chain combines TRBV27 with TRBJ2-7; TRBD1 agrees at 7 bases. With 0 bases clipped from V and 5 bases from J, the junction kept 1 base outside the gene matches. Germline V CDR1 and CDR2: MNHEY, SMNVEV (reference sequence). The CDR3 contains 13 residues. The CDR3 region has the DNA TGTGCCAGCAGTTTATCCGGGACAGACGAGCAGTACTTC. Its protein is CASSLSGTDEQYF.

The chain is built from TRBV19 and TRBJ2-7; 8 positions match TRBD2. This CDR3 contains 15 residues. V lost 3 bases and J lost 2; bases outside the gene matches: 6. Germline CDR1 and CDR2: LNHDA and SQIVND (reference sequence). Here the CDR3 reads CASSIQAGETYEQYF. For the CDR3, the DNA is TGTGCCAGTAGTATCCAAGCGGGAGAGACCTACGAGCAGTACTTC.

The rearrangement links TRBV6-1 to TRBJ1-2, with 8 bases matching TRBD1. Per the germline V gene, CDR1 is MNHNS and CDR2 is SASEGT. V gave up 3 bases and J gave up 8 bases; unmatched junction bases: 8. This CDR3 comprises 14 residues. The CDR3 sequence is CASSEVQGAVGYTF. Here the CDR3 DNA reads TGTGCCAGCAGTGAGGTCCAGGGGGCCGTCGGCTACACCTTC.

This sequence joins TRBV6-5 and TRBJ1-2; TRBD1 matches 9 bases. The CDR3 covers 11 residues. The junction had 6 bases not matched to a gene; V was cut back by 11 bases and J by 8 bases. Germline CDR1 is MNHEY and CDR2 is SVGAGI. The CDR3 DNA follows: TGTGCCGCACAGGGGGCGCCCGGCTACACCTTC. Its protein is CAAQGAPGYTF.

The genes are TRBV6-6 and TRBJ2-3; TRBD2 aligns across 12 bases. The CDR3 extends over 15 amino acids. Per germline, CDR1 MNHNY and CDR2 SVGAGI (reference sequence). V trimming: 4 bases; J trimming: 4 bases; junction bases outside the gene matches: 3. CDR3 nucleotides: TGTGCCAGCAGTTCCCTAGCGGGGGGGTCAGATACGCAGTATTTT. It translates to CASSSLAGGSDTQYF.

The chain carries TRBV24-1 and TRBJ1-4, with D unresolved. The germline gives CDR1 KGHDR, CDR2 SFDVKD. The CDR3 is 14 residues long. Trimming left V 1 base short and J 8 bases short, with 10 bases between. As DNA, the CDR3 is TGTGCCACCAGTGATTTAGAGGAGGGAGAAAAACTGTTTTTT. Amino acid sequence: CATSDLEEGEKLFF.